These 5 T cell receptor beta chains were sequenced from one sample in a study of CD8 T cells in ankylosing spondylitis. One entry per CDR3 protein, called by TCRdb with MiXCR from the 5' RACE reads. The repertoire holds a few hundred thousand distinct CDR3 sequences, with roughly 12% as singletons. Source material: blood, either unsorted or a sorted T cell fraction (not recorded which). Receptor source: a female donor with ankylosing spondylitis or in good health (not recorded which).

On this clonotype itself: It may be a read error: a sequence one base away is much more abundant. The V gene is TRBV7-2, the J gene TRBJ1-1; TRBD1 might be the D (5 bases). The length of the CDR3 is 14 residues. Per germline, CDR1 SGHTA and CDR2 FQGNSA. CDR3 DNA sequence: TGTGCCAGCAGCTCCGCCCCAGGGAACGCTGAAGTTTTCTTT. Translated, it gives CASSSAPGNAEVFF.

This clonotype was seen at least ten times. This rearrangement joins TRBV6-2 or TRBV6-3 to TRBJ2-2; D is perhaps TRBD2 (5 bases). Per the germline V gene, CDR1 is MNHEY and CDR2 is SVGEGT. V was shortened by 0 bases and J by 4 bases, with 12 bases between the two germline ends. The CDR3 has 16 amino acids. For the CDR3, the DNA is TGTGCCAGCAGTTACTCCGGGGAGTTGGGCACCGGGGAGCTGTTTTTT. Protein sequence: CASSYSGELGTGELFF.

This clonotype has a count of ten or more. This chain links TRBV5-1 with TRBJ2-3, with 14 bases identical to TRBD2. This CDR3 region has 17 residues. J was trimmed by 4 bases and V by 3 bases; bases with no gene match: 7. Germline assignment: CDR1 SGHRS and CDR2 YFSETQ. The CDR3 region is CASSYGTSGRSADTQYF. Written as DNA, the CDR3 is TGCGCCAGCAGCTACGGGACTAGCGGGAGATCAGCAGATACGCAGTATTTT.

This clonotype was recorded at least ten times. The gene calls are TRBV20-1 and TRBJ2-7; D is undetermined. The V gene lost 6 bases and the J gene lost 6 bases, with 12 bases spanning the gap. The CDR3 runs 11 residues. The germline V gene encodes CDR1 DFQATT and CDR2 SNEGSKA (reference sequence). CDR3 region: CSAPYWTEQYF. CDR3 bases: TGCAGTGCCCCGTATTGGACCGAGCAGTACTTC.

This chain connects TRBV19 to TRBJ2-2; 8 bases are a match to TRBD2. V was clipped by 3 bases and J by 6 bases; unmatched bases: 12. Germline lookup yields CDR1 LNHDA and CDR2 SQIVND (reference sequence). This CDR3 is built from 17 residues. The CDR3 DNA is TGTGCCAGTAGTATGTTTCAGGGACTAGTTCTTGCCGGGGAGCTGTTTTTT. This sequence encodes CASSMFQGLVLAGELFF.